This T cell receptor beta chain was sequenced in a study of vaccination and CD4 T cells after COVID-19 (dated by TCRdb to between 2021 and 2022). With regard to the full study: SARS-CoV-2 positivity had been established in the convalescent patients by nasal swab PCR, and mild disease was recorded in about 9 of these patients and severe disease in one. In the convalescent cohort there were six males and four females, among whom were two Hispanic individuals, seven Caucasians, two Asians and one multiracial person. Participants got two doses of the Pfizer-BioNTech BNT162b2 vaccine (n=8) or two doses of the Moderna mRNA-1273 vaccine (n=2). Post-COVID blood samples from convalescent patients were collected a median of about 110 days after diagnosis, with a range of 35 to 161 days. Post-vaccine blood samples were obtained a median of around 74 days after the second vaccine dose, with a range of roughly 13 to 250 days. Overlapping spike peptide pools from SARS-CoV-2 and from the common cold coronaviruses HCoV-NL63, HCoV-OC43 and HCoV-229E were used as culture stimuli. In control cultures, a CEFX viral epitope pool was used as positive control, an HIV-1 Nef peptide pool was used as negative control, or no peptide was added. In 10 COVID-19 convalescent patients and a handful of infection-naive healthy vaccine recipients, researchers compared the spike-specific CD4+ TCR repertoire from before mRNA vaccination with the repertoire from after.

This clonotype was picked up a small number of times. No antigen is known for it. Per-nucleotide qualities are absent, and no much larger clonotype sits a single base away. V was cut back by 5 bases and J by 6 bases, leaving a gap of 14 bases between them. CDR1 and CDR2, per the germline V gene, are MDHEN and SYDVKM. The CDR3, cysteine through phenylalanine, is 14 amino acids long. The retained sequence is limited to the CDR3, 42 bases, with the frame set at the first base. The treatment or condition label here, explained by the study, means: roughly 10-day PBMC culture with coronavirus spike peptide pools or control peptides (ViraFEST assay). The ViraFEST assay, used in the study, expanded antigen-specific T cells with peptide pools and then identified the expanded clonotypes through TCR sequencing. The convalescent patients' positive SARS-CoV-2 PCR tests fell between March and December 2020, which was before the Alpha, Beta and Delta variants emerged in the United States. Each well held 2.2 million or so PBMCs cultured in IMDM containing approximately 5% human AB serum and approximately 9.8 IU/ml IL-2, with 10 ug/ml peptide pools added. On days 3 and 7, half of the culture medium was replaced with fresh IL-2-containing medium. After approximately eleven days of culture, CD4+ T cells were isolated by negative selection with the EasySep CD4+ T cell isolation kit. Ficoll-Paque Plus gradient centrifugation was used to isolate PBMCs from whole blood, and the isolated PBMCs were then either used fresh or cryopreserved at -140C. Triplicate wells were generally used for each culture condition.

Summary of the overall study and its limitations: The study included relatively few convalescent patients and did not analyze early timepoints after natural infection. In convalescent patients, nearly all vaccine-specific clones (304 of 307) were found to be mono-reactive for SARS-CoV-2 spike rather than cross-reactive with common cold coronaviruses. The median number of SARS-CoV-2-reactive clonotypes rose from 20 to 25 after infection to around 40 after vaccination, but the change was not significant. In convalescent patients, a median roughly 83% of post-vaccine SARS-CoV-2-reactive clones were detected only after vaccination, and vaccine-specific priming was suggested by this finding.

The library was obtained by PCR. At the Johns Hopkins FTIC core, DNA from the cultured CD4+ T cells underwent TCR sequencing with the Oncomine TCR Beta short-read assay. Genomic DNA was extracted from the cultured CD4+ T cells with the QIAamp micro DNA kit. The Oncomine TCR Beta libraries from cultured CD4+ T cells were pooled using unique dual indexes and then sequenced on an Illumina iSeq 100. The authors' analysis ran thus. Non-productive sequences were removed, and CDR3s that did not start with C, did not end with F or W, or were shorter than 7 amino acids were discarded. The MANAFEST web application was used to identify antigen-specific clonotypes by comparing peptide-stimulated wells against reference wells and other culture wells. For a clone to be called positive, the clone needed an FDR below 0.05, an odds ratio above 5, and a productive frequency above 0.1% in at least two of three replicate wells. A clonotype counted as cross-reactive if it showed significant expansion both in the SARS-CoV-2 spike wells and in at least one common cold coronavirus spike condition. Similarity between CDR3 sequences was evaluated in R version 3.6.1 using Levenshtein distances (stringdist) and unrooted phylogenetic trees (ape). The public reads were reprocessed in TCRdb via fastp at Q25 and MiXCR, keeping in-frame beta chains. A single entry per CDR3 protein holds the most common genes and DNA from its merged rows. The V and J calls follow TCRdb's processing rather than the paper's. This sample comprises about 9,700 distinct CDR3 sequences, under 70% of them detected only once. Of the sample, 37% falls within the top ten clones.

The sequence derives from a human donor who had recovered from COVID-19. Sequences were obtained from CD4+ T cells from blood, cultured in vitro. The chain was built from TRBV28 and TRBJ1-5; a confident D gene designation cannot be given. For the CDR3, the sequence is CASSKGGIGQPQHF. The DNA sequence follows: TGTGCCAGCAGTAAGGGAGGGATCGGTCAGCCCCAGCATTTT. Here the CDR3 is joined to the reference TRBV28 and TRBJ1-5 genes, and the full variable domain is: DVKVTQSSRYLVKRTGEKVFLECVQDMDHENMFWYRQDPGLGLRLIYFSYDVKMKEKGDIPEGYSVSREKKERFSLILESASTNQTSMYLCASSKGGIGQPQHFGDGTRLSIL.